Here is one T cell receptor beta chain with its context. Its matching antigen is unknown. The J segment lost 0 bases and the V segment lost 1 base, leaving 1 base of the junction unmatched. In germline, CDR1 is SGHRS, CDR2 YFSETQ. This CDR3 is built from 15 residues. These data are taken from a study of cytomegalovirus exposure and HLA in healthy donors. Study-wide results and limits: Later, TCR association rates were found to vary by HLA locus, highest for DRB1 and lowest for HLA-C.

13 Jbeta primers and 60 Vbeta primers were used for the PCR. Sequencing used immunoSEQ multiplex PCR; TCRdb keeps in-frame clones, though not all of them. Of under 250,000 clones in the sample, 85% are singletons; the top ten hold around 2.3%. The TCR was taken from a woman between 50 and 59 years old in good health and CMV-seronegative. The sample comprised PBMCs. The chain recombines TRBV5-1 with TRBJ1-1; 9 positions agree with TRBD1. CDR3 bases: TGCGCCAGCAGCTTGCGGGACAGGGTGAACACTGAAGCTTTCTTT. This codes for CASSLRDRVNTEAFF.